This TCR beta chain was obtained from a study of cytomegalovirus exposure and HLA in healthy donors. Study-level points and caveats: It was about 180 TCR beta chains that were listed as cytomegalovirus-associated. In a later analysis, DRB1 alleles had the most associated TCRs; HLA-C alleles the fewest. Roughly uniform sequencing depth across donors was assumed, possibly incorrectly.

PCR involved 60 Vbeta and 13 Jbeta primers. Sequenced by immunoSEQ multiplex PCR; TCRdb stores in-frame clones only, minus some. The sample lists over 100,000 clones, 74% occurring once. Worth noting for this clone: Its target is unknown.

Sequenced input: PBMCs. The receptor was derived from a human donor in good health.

CDR3 sequence: CASSVDGRDNSPLHF. CDR3 nucleotide sequence: TGTGCCAGCAGCGTAGACGGGAGGGATAATTCACCCCTCCACTTT. The chain employs TRBV9 and TRBJ1-6; D is undetermined. The CDR3 contains 15 residues. The ends were cut back, 0 bases at V and 5 bases at J, with 9 bases in the middle. Germline assignment: CDR1 SGDLS and CDR2 YYNGEE.